This T cell receptor (beta chain) was observed in a study of blood T cell repertoires in COVID-19. About the study: Both acute and convalescent COVID-19 samples were obtained from the United States, Italy and Spain.

This clone was recorded only once. TCRdb's copy holds only in-frame clones and misses some; the assay was immunoSEQ multiplex PCR. The sample holds approximately 220,000 clones, approximately 84% seen once. Germline assignment: CDR1 SEHNR and CDR2 FQNEAQ (reference sequence). The V end was cut by 5 bases, the J end by 8 bases, with 21 bases between. CDR3 size: 15 residues. The chain combines TRBV7-9 with TRBJ1-2, with D possibly matching TRBD1 (5 bases). The source is a young woman who had recovered from COVID-19. Sequenced: peripheral blood. As DNA, the CDR3 is TGTGCCAGCAGCCTGCGTGGAGGGGACGGTCTCGGCTACACCTTC. Amino acids: CASSLRGGDGLGYTF.